This T cell receptor beta chain stems from a study of blood T cell repertoires in COVID-19. Whole-study context: Samples taken during acute and convalescent COVID-19 were collected in the United States, Italy and Spain. T cells, B-cell-depleted T cells, or PBMCs supplied cDNA or gDNA.

Original handling: Cell counts per sample came from amplifying reference gene primers. Using immunoSEQ multiplex PCR, the repertoire was profiled, and TCRdb retains in-frame clones only, with some absent. That table is the source of V, J and clone size, and D and trimming were worked out from the DNA. This sample has approximately 300,000 clones; over 75% occur once, and the top ten carry 3.5% to 5%. Cohort assignment relied on participant-reported clinical history. V gave up 0 bases and J gave up 7 bases, with 16 bases separating them. Germline V CDR1 and CDR2: SGDLS, YYNGEE. The length of the CDR3 is 15 residues.

The rearrangement joins TRBV9 to TRBJ2-5, with unresolved D. This clonotype was sampled from a man aged 25 to 45 who had recovered from COVID-19. Sequencing input: PBMCs or T cells enriched from blood (not recorded which). This chain's CDR3 is CASSVGSRVSPTQYF. In DNA, the CDR3 is TGTGCCAGCAGCGTAGGGAGCCGGGTCAGCCCGACCCAGTACTTC.